The source of this T cell receptor (beta chain) is a study of shared T cell receptors in the human thymus. Between the trimmed V and J ends, which lost 4 bases and 6 bases, there was a span of 19 bases. Germline V CDR1 and CDR2: SGHAT, FQNNGV. The CDR3 loop spans 16 amino acids. Assay: immunoSEQ multiplex PCR; the TCRdb copy retains only in-frame clones and omits some. This table holds some 720,000 clones, over 75% found once. The same data also went into a second study, on human thymus T cells. That study reports: The people who donated were healthy Finnish babies having corrective surgery for congenital heart defects. Thymic and blood repertoires seemed to favor certain V and J genes.

The chain combines TRBV11-2 with TRBJ2-1; D perhaps matches TRBD2 (5 bases). The specimen sequenced was thymocytes. The source is a boy younger than two with a congenital heart defect. Here the CDR3 DNA reads TGTGCCAGCAGCTCCCCGTGGAAGCGGCCCCTCAATGAGCAGTTCTTC. This sequence encodes CASSSPWKRPLNEQFF.